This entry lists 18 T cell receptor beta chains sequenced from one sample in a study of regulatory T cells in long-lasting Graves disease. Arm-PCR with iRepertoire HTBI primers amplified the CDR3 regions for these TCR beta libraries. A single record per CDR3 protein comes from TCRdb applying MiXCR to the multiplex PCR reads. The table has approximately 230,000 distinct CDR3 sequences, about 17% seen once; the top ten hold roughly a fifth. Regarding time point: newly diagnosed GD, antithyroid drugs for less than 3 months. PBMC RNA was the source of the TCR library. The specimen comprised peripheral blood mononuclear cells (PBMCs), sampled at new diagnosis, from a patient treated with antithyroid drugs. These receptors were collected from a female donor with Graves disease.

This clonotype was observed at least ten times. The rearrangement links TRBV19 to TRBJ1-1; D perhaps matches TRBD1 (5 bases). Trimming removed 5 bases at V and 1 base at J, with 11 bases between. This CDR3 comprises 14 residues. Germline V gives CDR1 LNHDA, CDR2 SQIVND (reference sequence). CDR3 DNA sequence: TGTGCCAGTAGTGTAGTCGGGGGGAACACTGAAGCTTTCTTT. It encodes CASSVVGGNTEAFF.

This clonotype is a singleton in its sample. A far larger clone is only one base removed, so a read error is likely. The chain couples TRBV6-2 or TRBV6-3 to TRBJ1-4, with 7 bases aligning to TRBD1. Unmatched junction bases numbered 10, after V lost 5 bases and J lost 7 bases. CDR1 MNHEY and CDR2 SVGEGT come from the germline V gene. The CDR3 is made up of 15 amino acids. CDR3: CASSDGRTGPEKLFF. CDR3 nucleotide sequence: TGTGCCAGCAGTGATGGAAGGACAGGTCCTGAAAAACTGTTTTTT.

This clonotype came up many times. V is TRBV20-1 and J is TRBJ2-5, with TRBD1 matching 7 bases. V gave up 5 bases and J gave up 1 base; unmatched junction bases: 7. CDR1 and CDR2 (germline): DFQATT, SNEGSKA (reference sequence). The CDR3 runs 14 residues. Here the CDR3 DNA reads TGCAGTGCTCGTTGGGACAGAGTCCAAGAGACCCAGTACTTC. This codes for CSARWDRVQETQYF.

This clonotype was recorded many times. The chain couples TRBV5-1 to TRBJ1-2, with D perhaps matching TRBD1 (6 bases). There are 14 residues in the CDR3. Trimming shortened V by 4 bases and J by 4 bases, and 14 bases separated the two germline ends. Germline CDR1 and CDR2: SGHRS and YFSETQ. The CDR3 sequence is CASSPGQRSYGYTF. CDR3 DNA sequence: TGCGCCAGCAGCCCCGGACAGAGAAGCTATGGCTACACCTTC.

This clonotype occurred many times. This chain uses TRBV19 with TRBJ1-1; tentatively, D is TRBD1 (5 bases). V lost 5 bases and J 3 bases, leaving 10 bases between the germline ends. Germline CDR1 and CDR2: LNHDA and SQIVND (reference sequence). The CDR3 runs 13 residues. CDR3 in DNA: TGTGCCAGTAGTGGCACGGGGGACACTGAAGCTTTCTTT. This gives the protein CASSGTGDTEAFF. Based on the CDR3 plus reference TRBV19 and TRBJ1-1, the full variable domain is DGGITQSPKYLFRKEGQNVTLSCEQNLNHDAMYWYRQDPGQGLRLIYYSQIVNDFQKGDIAEGYSVSREKKESFPLTVTSAQKNPTAFYLCASSGTGDTEAFFGQGTRLTVV.

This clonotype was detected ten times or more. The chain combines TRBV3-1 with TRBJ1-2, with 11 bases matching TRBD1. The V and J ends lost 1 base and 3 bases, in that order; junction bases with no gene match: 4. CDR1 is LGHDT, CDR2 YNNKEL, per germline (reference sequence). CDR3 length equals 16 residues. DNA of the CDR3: TGTGCCAGCAGCCAAGTGGGACAGGGGGAAGACTATGGCTACACCTTC. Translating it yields CASSQVGQGEDYGYTF.

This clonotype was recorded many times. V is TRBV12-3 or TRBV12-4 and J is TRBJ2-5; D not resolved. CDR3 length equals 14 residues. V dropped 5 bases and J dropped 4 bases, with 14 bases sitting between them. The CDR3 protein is CASSPLGGRETQYF. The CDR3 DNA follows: TGTGCCAGCAGTCCCCTGGGTGGGCGAGAGACCCAGTACTTC.

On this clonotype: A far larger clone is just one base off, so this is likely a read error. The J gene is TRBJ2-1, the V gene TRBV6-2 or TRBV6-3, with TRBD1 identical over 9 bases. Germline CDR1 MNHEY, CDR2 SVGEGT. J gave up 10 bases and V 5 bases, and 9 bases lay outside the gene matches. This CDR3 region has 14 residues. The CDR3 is CASSEGTGIYEQFF. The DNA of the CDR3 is TGTGCCAGCAGTGAAGGGACAGGGATCTACGAGCAGTTCTTC.

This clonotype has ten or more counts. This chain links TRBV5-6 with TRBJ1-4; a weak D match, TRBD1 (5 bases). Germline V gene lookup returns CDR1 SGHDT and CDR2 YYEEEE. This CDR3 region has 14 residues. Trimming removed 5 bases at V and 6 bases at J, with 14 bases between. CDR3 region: CASSSDWGDEKLFF. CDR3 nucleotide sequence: TGTGCCAGCAGTTCTGACTGGGGGGATGAAAAACTGTTTTTT. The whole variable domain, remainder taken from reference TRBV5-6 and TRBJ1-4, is DAGVTQSPTHLIKTRGQQVTLRCSPKSGHDTVSWYQQALGQGPQFIFQYYEEEERQRGNFPDRFSGHQFPNYSSELNVNALLLGDSALYLCASSSDWGDEKLFFGSGTQLSVL.

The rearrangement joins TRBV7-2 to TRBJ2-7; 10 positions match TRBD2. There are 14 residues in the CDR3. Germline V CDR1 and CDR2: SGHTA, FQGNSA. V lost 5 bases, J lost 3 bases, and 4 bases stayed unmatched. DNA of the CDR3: TGTGCCAGCAGCCGACTAGCGGGCCGCTACGAGCAGTACTTC. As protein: CASSRLAGRYEQYF.

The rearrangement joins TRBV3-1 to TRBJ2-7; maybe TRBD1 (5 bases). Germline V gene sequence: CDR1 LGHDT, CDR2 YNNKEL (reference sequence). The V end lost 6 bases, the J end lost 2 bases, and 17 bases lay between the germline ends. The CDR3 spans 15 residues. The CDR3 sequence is CASSYAGRVPYEQYF. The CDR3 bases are TGTGCCAGCAGTTACGCTGGCAGGGTCCCCTACGAGCAGTACTTC.

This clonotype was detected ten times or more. Here the CDR3 DNA reads TGTGCCAGCAGCTTCACTATTGGACTAGCGGCCTCCTACGAGCAGTACTTC. This encodes CASSFTIGLAASYEQYF. The chain has TRBV5-6 and TRBJ2-7, with 10 bases identical to TRBD2. Germline V gene lookup returns CDR1 SGHDT and CDR2 YYEEEE. The CDR3 is made up of 17 amino acids. Losses at the gene ends were 2 bases for V and 0 bases for J; bases not matched to a gene: 8. The variable domain in full, completed from reference TRBV5-6 and TRBJ2-7, reads DAGVTQSPTHLIKTRGQQVTLRCSPKSGHDTVSWYQQALGQGPQFIFQYYEEEERQRGNFPDRFSGHQFPNYSSELNVNALLLGDSALYLCASSFTIGLAASYEQYFGPGTRLTVT.

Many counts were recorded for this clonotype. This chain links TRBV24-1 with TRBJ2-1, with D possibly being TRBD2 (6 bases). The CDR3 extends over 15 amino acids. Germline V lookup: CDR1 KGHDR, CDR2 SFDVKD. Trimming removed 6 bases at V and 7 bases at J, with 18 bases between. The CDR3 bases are TGTGCCACCAGTCCGAGCGGGCCTCCGGGGAATGAGCAGTTCTTC. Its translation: CATSPSGPPGNEQFF.

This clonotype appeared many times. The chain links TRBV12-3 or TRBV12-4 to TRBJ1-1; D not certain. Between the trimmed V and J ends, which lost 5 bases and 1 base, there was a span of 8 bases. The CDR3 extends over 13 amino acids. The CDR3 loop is CASSVDGNTEAFF. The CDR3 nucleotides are TGTGCCAGCAGTGTGGATGGGAACACTGAAGCTTTCTTT.

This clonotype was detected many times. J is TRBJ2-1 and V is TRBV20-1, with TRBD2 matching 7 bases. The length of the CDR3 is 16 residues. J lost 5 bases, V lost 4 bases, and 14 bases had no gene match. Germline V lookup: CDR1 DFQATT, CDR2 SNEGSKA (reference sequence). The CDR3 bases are TGCAGTGCTACAACTCTAGCGAGGGGAGGGGACAATGAGCAGTTCTTC. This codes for CSATTLARGGDNEQFF.

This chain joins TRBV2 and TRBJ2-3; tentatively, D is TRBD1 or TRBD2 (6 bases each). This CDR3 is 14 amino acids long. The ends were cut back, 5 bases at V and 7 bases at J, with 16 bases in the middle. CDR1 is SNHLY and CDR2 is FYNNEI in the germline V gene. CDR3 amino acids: CASSRGDWDNTQYF. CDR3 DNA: TGTGCCAGCAGTAGGGGGGACTGGGACAATACGCAGTATTTT.

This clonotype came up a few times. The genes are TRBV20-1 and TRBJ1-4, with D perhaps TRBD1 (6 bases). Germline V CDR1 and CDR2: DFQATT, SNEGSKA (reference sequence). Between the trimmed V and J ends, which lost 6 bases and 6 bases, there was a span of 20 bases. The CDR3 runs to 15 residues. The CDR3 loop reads CSATIFRAGDEKLFF. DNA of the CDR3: TGCAGTGCCACCATTTTTAGGGCAGGGGATGAAAAACTGTTTTTT.

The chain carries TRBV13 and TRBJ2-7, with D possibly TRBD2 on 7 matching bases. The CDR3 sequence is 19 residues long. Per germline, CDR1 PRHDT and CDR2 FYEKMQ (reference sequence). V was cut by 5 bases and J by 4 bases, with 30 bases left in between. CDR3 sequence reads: CASSRAGGLTGVGGYEQYF. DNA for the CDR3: TGTGCCAGCAGCCGCGCCGGGGGGCTAACGGGAGTCGGGGGATACGAGCAGTACTTC.